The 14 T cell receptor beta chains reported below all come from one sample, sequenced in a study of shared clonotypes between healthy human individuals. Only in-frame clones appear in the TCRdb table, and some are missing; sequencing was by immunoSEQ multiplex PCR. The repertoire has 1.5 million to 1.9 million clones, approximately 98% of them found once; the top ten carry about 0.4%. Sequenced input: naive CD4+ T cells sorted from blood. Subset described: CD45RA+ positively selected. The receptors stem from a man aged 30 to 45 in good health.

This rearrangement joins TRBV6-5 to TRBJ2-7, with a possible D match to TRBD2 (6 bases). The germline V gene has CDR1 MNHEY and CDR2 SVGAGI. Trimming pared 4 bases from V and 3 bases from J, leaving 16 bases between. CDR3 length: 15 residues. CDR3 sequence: CASSSLSRGGYEQYF. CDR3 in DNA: TGTGCCAGCAGTTCCTTATCTCGGGGAGGCTACGAGCAGTACTTC.

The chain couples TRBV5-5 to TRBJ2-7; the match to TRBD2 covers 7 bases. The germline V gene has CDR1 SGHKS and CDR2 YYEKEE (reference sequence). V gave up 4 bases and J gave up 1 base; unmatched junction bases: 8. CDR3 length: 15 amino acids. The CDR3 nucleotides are TGTGCCAGCAGCAGGGAGCGGGACCCGTCCTACGAGCAGTACTTC. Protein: CASSRERDPSYEQYF.

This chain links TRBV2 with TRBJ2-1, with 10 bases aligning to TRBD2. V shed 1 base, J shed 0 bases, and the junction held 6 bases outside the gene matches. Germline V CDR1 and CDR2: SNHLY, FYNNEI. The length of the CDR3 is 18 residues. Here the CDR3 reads CASSEEWPSGSSYNEQFF. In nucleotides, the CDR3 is TGTGCCAGCAGTGAAGAATGGCCTAGCGGGAGCTCCTACAATGAGCAGTTCTTC.

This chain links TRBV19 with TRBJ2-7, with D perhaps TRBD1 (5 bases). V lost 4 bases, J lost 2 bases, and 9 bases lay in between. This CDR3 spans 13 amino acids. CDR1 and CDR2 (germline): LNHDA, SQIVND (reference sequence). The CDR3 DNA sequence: TGTGCCAGTAGTAGGGGCAGTGCCTACGAGCAGTACTTC. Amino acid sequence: CASSRGSAYEQYF.

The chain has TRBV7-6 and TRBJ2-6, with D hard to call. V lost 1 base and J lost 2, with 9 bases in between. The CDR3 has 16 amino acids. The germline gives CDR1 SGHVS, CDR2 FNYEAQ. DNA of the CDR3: TGTGCCAGCAGCTTAGGTAGTAGGGCTGGGGCCAACGTCCTGACTTTC. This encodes CASSLGSRAGANVLTF.

CDR3 protein: CASSSGGSGGYTF. DNA for the CDR3: TGTGCCAGCAGCTCCGGCGGATCTGGTGGCTACACCTTC. V is TRBV7-3 and J is TRBJ1-2; no clear D. CDR3 size: 13 residues. Trimming took 4 bases from V and 7 from J, leaving 13 bases between them. Germline CDR1 SGHTA, CDR2 FQGTGA.

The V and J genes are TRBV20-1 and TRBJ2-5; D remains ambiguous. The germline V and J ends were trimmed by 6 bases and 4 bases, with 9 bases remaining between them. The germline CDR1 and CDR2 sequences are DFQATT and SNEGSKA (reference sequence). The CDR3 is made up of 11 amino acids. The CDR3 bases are TGCAGTGCGAGGAGTTTAGAGACCCAGTACTTC. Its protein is CSARSLETQYF.

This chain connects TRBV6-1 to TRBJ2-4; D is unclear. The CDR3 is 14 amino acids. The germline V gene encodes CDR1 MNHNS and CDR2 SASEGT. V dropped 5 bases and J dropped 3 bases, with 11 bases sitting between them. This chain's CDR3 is CASSSGWDKNIQYF. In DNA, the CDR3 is TGTGCCAGCAGTTCCGGGTGGGACAAAAACATTCAGTACTTC.

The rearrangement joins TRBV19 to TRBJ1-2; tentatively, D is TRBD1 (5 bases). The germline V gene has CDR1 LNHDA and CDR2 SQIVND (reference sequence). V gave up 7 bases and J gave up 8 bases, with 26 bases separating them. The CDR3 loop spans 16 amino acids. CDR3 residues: CASTGADTAYLSGYTF. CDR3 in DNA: TGTGCCAGTACCGGGGCGGATACAGCATACCTATCCGGCTACACCTTC. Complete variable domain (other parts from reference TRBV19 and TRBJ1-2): DGGITQSPKYLFRKEGQNVTLSCEQNLNHDAMYWYRQDPGQGLRLIYYSQIVNDFQKGDIAEGYSVSREKKESFPLTVTSAQKNPTAFYLCASTGADTAYLSGYTFGSGTRLTVV.

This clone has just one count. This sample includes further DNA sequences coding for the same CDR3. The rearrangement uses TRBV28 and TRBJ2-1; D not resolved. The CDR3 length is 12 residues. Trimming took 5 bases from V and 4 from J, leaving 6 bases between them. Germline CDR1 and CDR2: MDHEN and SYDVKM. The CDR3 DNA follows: TGTGCCAGCAGTATTACTTACAATGAGCAGTTCTTC. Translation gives CASSITYNEQFF.

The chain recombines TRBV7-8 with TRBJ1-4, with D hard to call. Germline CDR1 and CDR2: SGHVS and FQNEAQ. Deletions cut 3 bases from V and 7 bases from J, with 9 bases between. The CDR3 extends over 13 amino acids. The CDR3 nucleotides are TGTGCCAGCAGCTTGGTAGTTCGTGAAAAACTGTTTTTT. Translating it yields CASSLVVREKLFF.

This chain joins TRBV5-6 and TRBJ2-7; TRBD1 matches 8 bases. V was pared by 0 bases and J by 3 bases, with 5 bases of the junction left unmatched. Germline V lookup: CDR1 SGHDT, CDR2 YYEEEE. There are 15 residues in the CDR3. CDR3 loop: CASSLVGTGLYEQYF. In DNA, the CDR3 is TGTGCCAGCAGCTTGGTAGGGACAGGCCTCTACGAGCAGTACTTC. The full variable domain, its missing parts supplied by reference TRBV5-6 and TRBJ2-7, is DAGVTQSPTHLIKTRGQQVTLRCSPKSGHDTVSWYQQALGQGPQFIFQYYEEEERQRGNFPDRFSGHQFPNYSSELNVNALLLGDSALYLCASSLVGTGLYEQYFGPGTRLTVT.

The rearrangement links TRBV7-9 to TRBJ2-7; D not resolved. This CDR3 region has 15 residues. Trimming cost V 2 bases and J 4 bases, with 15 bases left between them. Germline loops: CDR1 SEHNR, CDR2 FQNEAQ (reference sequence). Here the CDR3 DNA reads TGTGCCAGCAGCTTAATCCGGCCCGATCGATACGAGCAGTACTTC. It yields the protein CASSLIRPDRYEQYF.

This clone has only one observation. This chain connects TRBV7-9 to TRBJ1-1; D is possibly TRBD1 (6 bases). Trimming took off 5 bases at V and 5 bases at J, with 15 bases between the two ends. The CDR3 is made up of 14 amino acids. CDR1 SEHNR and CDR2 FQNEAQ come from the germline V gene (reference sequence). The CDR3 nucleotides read TGTGCCAGCAGCCTAGAGGGGGTCGGGACTGAAGCTTTCTTT. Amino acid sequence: CASSLEGVGTEAFF. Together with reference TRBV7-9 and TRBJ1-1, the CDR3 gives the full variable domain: DTGVSQNPRHKITKRGQNVTFRCDPISEHNRLYWYRQTLGQGPEFLTYFQNEAQLEKSRLLSDRFSAERPKGSFSTLEIQRTEQGDSAMYLCASSLEGVGTEAFFGQGTRLTVV.